The 25 T cell receptor beta chains in this list originate from one sample, sequenced in a study of blood T cell repertoires in COVID-19. Libraries were prepared by immunoSEQ multiplex PCR; TCRdb keeps only in-frame clonotypes and omits some of them. In the table there are over 90,000 clones, roughly four fifths of which are singletons. Sequencing was done on a sample of peripheral blood. The origin of the receptors is a man at least 80 years old with COVID-19, enrolled during active disease.

The chain recombines TRBV27 with TRBJ1-6; D not resolved. The CDR3 is 17 amino acids. V lost 2 bases and J lost 6, with 17 bases in between. Per germline, CDR1 MNHEY and CDR2 SMNVEV (reference sequence). This CDR3 reads CASSLDMRGVVNSPLHF. CDR3 sequence (DNA): TGTGCCAGCAGTTTAGATATGCGGGGAGTGGTTAATTCACCCCTCCACTTT.

This clone was counted only a few times. The chain combines TRBV6-5 with TRBJ1-6; 8 bases are a match to TRBD1. The germline V gene has CDR1 MNHEY and CDR2 SVGAGI. This CDR3 has 15 residues. J lost 10 bases, V lost 6 bases, and 11 bases had no gene match. The CDR3 loop is CASRPTTGVNSPLHF. The DNA for the CDR3 is TGTGCCAGCAGACCCACGACAGGGGTGAACTCACCCCTCCACTTT.

The J gene is TRBJ2-5, the V gene TRBV7-2; D may be TRBD1 (5 bases). V was trimmed by 1 base and J by 5 bases, leaving 11 bases between them. Per the germline V gene, CDR1 is SGHTA and CDR2 is FQGNSA. This CDR3 comprises 14 residues. The CDR3 spells CASSLEIRAETQYF. CDR3 sequence (DNA): TGTGCCAGCAGCTTAGAGATCAGGGCGGAGACCCAGTACTTC. Supplemented by reference TRBV7-2 and TRBJ2-5, the full variable domain reads GAGVSQSPSNKVTEKGKDVELRCDPISGHTALYWYRQSLGQGLEFLIYFQGNSAPDKSGLPSDRFSAERTGGSVSTLTIQRTQQEDSAVYLCASSLEIRAETQYFGPGTRLLVL.

The chain uses TRBV11-3 and TRBJ2-2; 11 bases line up with TRBD2. V lost 0 bases to trimming and J lost 0 bases; unmatched junction nucleotides: 0. CDR1 and CDR2 (germline): SGHNT, YENEEA. This CDR3 contains 17 residues. CDR3 protein: CASSLELAGANTGELFF. The CDR3 coding sequence is TGTGCCAGCAGCTTAGAACTAGCGGGGGCGAACACCGGGGAGCTGTTTTTT.

V and J are TRBV11-2 and TRBJ2-7, with unresolved D. The V and J ends lost 0 bases and 10 bases respectively, with 7 bases between them. CDR1 is SGHAT, CDR2 FQNNGV, per germline. The CDR3 runs 11 residues. The CDR3, as DNA: TGTGCCAGCAGCTTAGACGGAGAACAGTACTTC. It specifies CASSLDGEQYF.

This clone was counted a single time. This chain links TRBV7-8 with TRBJ2-1, with 11 nucleotides matching TRBD2. The CDR3 has 16 residues. Germline loops: CDR1 SGHVS, CDR2 FQNEAQ. J gave up 3 bases and V 5 bases, and 6 bases lay outside the gene matches. The DNA of the CDR3 is TGTGCCAGCAGCCCATTTACTAGCGGGGGCTACAATGAGCAGTTCTTC. Translating it yields CASSPFTSGGYNEQFF.

The rearrangement links TRBV6-2 or TRBV6-3 to TRBJ1-5; weak D call: TRBD1 (6 bases). Trimming pared 2 bases from V and 2 bases from J, leaving 16 bases between. This CDR3 comprises 17 residues. Germline CDR1 MNHEY, CDR2 SVGEGT. DNA for the CDR3: TGTGCCAGCAGTTACGGGGGCATCGGGGATGGCAATCAGCCCCAGCATTTT. It encodes CASSYGGIGDGNQPQHF.

The rearrangement joins TRBV30 to TRBJ2-2; D uncertain. CDR1 GTSNPN and CDR2 SVGIG come from the germline V gene (reference sequence). CDR3 length equals 14 residues. V was cut by 3 bases and J by 5 bases, with 13 bases left in between. This CDR3 reads CAWSFRVLTGELFF. The CDR3 nucleotides read TGTGCCTGGAGCTTTCGGGTTCTGACCGGGGAGCTGTTTTTT.

The chain links TRBV4-1 to TRBJ2-5; 7 bases agree with TRBD2. Germline V gene lookup returns CDR1 MGHRA and CDR2 YSYEKL. Germline trimming cut 0 bases from V and 3 bases from J; bases unmatched to any gene: 10. This CDR3 spans 17 amino acids. The chain's CDR3 is CASSQESWAGVEETQYF. CDR3 bases: TGCGCCAGCAGCCAAGAAAGCTGGGCGGGAGTCGAAGAGACCCAGTACTTC.

The genes are TRBV19 and TRBJ1-5, with no clear D. V shed 1 base and J shed 2 bases, with 12 bases lying between them. The CDR3 has 16 residues. Germline CDR1 is LNHDA and CDR2 is SQIVND (reference sequence). The CDR3 here is CASSIVPRSGNQPQHF. In nucleotides, the CDR3 is TGTGCCAGTAGTATAGTTCCCCGGTCGGGCAATCAGCCCCAGCATTTT. Using reference TRBV19 and TRBJ1-5 for the parts outside the CDR3, the full variable domain is DGGITQSPKYLFRKEGQNVTLSCEQNLNHDAMYWYRQDPGQGLRLIYYSQIVNDFQKGDIAEGYSVSREKKESFPLTVTSAQKNPTAFYLCASSIVPRSGNQPQHFGDGTRLSIL.

The chain has TRBV10-2 and TRBJ2-1; TRBD2 aligns across 10 bases. V lost 5 bases, J lost 5 bases, and 3 bases stayed unmatched. The germline gives CDR1 WSHSY, CDR2 SAAADI. CDR3 length: 14 residues. CDR3 residues: CASSRTSGNNEQFF. CDR3 sequence (DNA): TGCGCCAGCAGTAGAACTAGCGGGAACAATGAGCAGTTCTTC.

The chain employs TRBV4-2 and TRBJ1-2, with 7 positions matching TRBD1. This CDR3 is built from 15 residues. J gave up 4 bases and V 0 bases, and 5 bases lay outside the gene matches. Looked up from germline, CDR1 is LGHNA and CDR2 is YNFKEQ. CDR3 coding DNA: TGTGCCAGCAGCCAAGATCGGGACAGTTTCTATGGCTACACCTTC. It yields the protein CASSQDRDSFYGYTF.

The chain carries TRBV12-2 and TRBJ1-6; the D call in the table, TRBD1, was not verified against the DNA. TRBV12-2 is annotated as a pseudogene. The CDR3 runs 16 residues. The CDR3 DNA is TGTGCAAGTCGCTTACCCCGGGACAGGACCAATTCACCCCTCCACTTT. Translation: CASRLPRDRTNSPLHF.

This chain links TRBV27 with TRBJ1-2, with 7 bases identical to TRBD1. The J segment lost 4 bases and the V segment lost 5 bases, leaving 10 bases of the junction unmatched. The CDR3 covers 15 residues. CDR1 is MNHEY and CDR2 is SMNVEV in the germline V gene (reference sequence). CDR3 protein: CASSPHRGWGYGYTF. The CDR3, as DNA: TGTGCCAGCAGTCCCCACAGGGGCTGGGGCTATGGCTACACCTTC.

The rearrangement uses TRBV5-1 and TRBJ1-2; TRBD1 agrees at 7 bases. Losses at the gene ends were 6 bases for V and 5 bases for J; bases not matched to a gene: 13. This CDR3 has 15 residues. Germline loops: CDR1 SGHRS, CDR2 YFSETQ. The CDR3 bases are TGCGCCAGCAACCCTTCAGGGGGATCTTTTTATGGCTACACCTTC. Its protein product is CASNPSGGSFYGYTF.

This chain links TRBV4-1 with TRBJ2-1; 7 nucleotides align to TRBD2. The CDR3 covers 18 residues. Losses at the gene ends were 1 base for V and 8 bases for J; bases not matched to a gene: 17. Germline CDR1 and CDR2: MGHRA and YSYEKL. CDR3 coding DNA: TGCGCCAGCAGCCAAGCTATGTGGAATGGGGGGGGGATGGATGAGCAGTTCTTC. Its translation: CASSQAMWNGGGMDEQFF.

The CDR3 spells CASIVRWDSKSNEQFF. The CDR3 DNA reads as TGTGCCAGCATTGTCCGTTGGGACTCCAAGTCAAATGAGCAGTTCTTC. This chain links TRBV2 with TRBJ2-1; possible D gene TRBD2, 6 bases. There are 16 residues in the CDR3. Trimming shortened V by 7 bases and J by 7 bases, and 23 bases separated the two germline ends. CDR1 SNHLY and CDR2 FYNNEI come from the germline V gene.

Comment on this clone: In the same sample, other DNA sequences code for this CDR3. The chain employs TRBV5-1 and TRBJ2-1, with 15 bases matching TRBD2. The germline V gene encodes CDR1 SGHRS and CDR2 YFSETQ. The CDR3 is 17 amino acids. Germline trimming cut 2 bases from V and 2 bases from J; bases unmatched to any gene: 2. For the CDR3, the DNA is TGCGCCAGCAGCTTAGGACTAGCGGGAGGGACCTACAATGAGCAGTTCTTC. Its protein product is CASSLGLAGGTYNEQFF.

The chain employs TRBV29-1 and TRBJ1-5; 8 bases are shared with TRBD1. This CDR3 is 14 amino acids long. V lost 0 bases, J lost 7 bases, and 5 bases stayed unmatched. CDR1 is SQVTM and CDR2 is ANQGSEA in the germline V gene. CDR3 in amino acids: CSVEEGAGGQPQHF. CDR3 sequence (DNA): TGCAGCGTTGAAGAGGGGGCAGGGGGCCAGCCCCAGCATTTT. Full variable domain (outside the CDR3, taken from reference TRBV29-1 and TRBJ1-5): SAVISQKPSRDICQRGTSLTIQCQVDSQVTMMFWYRQQPGQSLTLIATANQGSEATYESGFVIDKFPISRPNLTFSTLTVSNMSPEDSSIYLCSVEEGAGGQPQHFGDGTRLSIL.

This chain links TRBV19 with TRBJ1-3; 7 bases agree with TRBD1. With V trimmed by 4 bases and J by 0 bases, 6 bases remained unmatched. Germline loops: CDR1 LNHDA, CDR2 SQIVND (reference sequence). The CDR3 contains 16 residues. The CDR3 coding sequence is TGTGCCAGTAGTAGGACCGGGACAGTCTCTGGAAACACCATATATTTT. Translating it yields CASSRTGTVSGNTIYF. Full variable domain (outside the CDR3, taken from reference TRBV19 and TRBJ1-3): DGGITQSPKYLFRKEGQNVTLSCEQNLNHDAMYWYRQDPGQGLRLIYYSQIVNDFQKGDIAEGYSVSREKKESFPLTVTSAQKNPTAFYLCASSRTGTVSGNTIYFGEGSWLTVV.

This sequence joins TRBV10-3 and TRBJ2-7; perhaps TRBD2 as D (6 bases). Per the germline V gene, CDR1 is ENHRY and CDR2 is SYGVKD. Trimming stripped 0 bases from V and 5 bases from J, with 17 bases between. The CDR3 covers 16 residues. CDR3 nucleotide sequence: TGTGCCATCAGTGAGTCGGGAGGATCAGTCCCCCACGAGCAGTACTTC. Its translation: CAISESGGSVPHEQYF.

This rearrangement joins TRBV18 to TRBJ1-4; D is unresolved. V was cut by 0 bases and J by 0 bases, with 11 bases left in between. Germline CDR1 and CDR2: KGHSH and LQKENI. CDR3 length equals 17 residues. CDR3 residues: CASSPPNSQATNEKLFF. CDR3 bases: TGTGCCAGCTCACCACCGAATTCCCAGGCAACTAATGAAAAACTGTTTTTT.

A few counts support this clone. This chain uses TRBV4-1 with TRBJ2-5; D is possibly TRBD1 (6 bases). Germline V CDR1 and CDR2: MGHRA, YSYEKL. CDR3 length: 13 residues. Trimming left V 3 bases short and J 3 bases short, with 8 bases between. The CDR3 spells CASSQGHKETQYF. CDR3 nucleotide sequence: TGCGCCAGCAGCCAGGGACATAAAGAGACCCAGTACTTC.

The chain joins TRBV30 to TRBJ2-4; D is ambiguous. V lost 2 bases and J 6 bases, leaving 8 bases between the germline ends. Germline CDR1 reads GTSNPN; CDR2 reads SVGIG (reference sequence). This CDR3 has 12 residues. The CDR3 DNA sequence: TGTGCCTGGAGTCCAGATACAAACATTCAGTACTTC. Its translation is CAWSPDTNIQYF.

The J gene is TRBJ2-1, the V gene TRBV7-3, with 8 bases that match TRBD2. The CDR3 has 16 amino acids. The germline V gene has CDR1 SGHTA and CDR2 FQGTGA. V shed 4 bases and J 0 bases; nucleotides not matched to a gene: 5. CDR3 region: CASSSPRGGSYNEQFF. The CDR3 DNA reads TGTGCCAGCAGCTCGCCTCGGGGGGGCTCCTACAATGAGCAGTTCTTC.